This TCR beta chain stems from a study of T cells after posttransplantation cyclophosphamide (dated by TCRdb to 2016 to 2018). In terms of the full investigation: The study tracked T cell repertoire reconstitution by TRB sequencing after myeloablative bone marrow transplantation using posttransplantation cyclophosphamide as GVHD prophylaxis. Antigen receptor sequencing was done on samples from about 34 PTCy-treated patients and from more than 15 related bone marrow donors of those patients. Blood from every one of the roughly 35 PTCy patients who had 1-year posttransplant specimens underwent TRB sequencing. In 3 patients, up to roughly 3 additional blood samples taken between 2 and 5.2 years after transplant also underwent TRB sequencing, as did pretransplant blood from a handful of patients. Because TRA and TRB clonality correlated tightly in under 10 samples, later TCR analyses were limited to TRB. Public TRB sequences were searched against a database of over 3,000 sequences associated with responses to pathogens, tumor antigens, self-antigens and alloantigens. Study-level results and caveats: The TRB repertoires of T cells infiltrating skin or GI tract showed only limited overlap with the TRB repertoires of T cells in blood. Donor-recipient similarity was low at 1-2 months but increased during the first year, and donor CD8+ memory clones often dominated later blood repertoires. Across 35 to 45 patients, TRB clonality was highly associated with recipient CMV seropositivity and CMV reactivation, and diversity in PTCy patients was similar to diversity in CNI/methotrexate controls.

Genomic DNA was used for TRB sequencing, which was performed with the immunoSEQ assay at survey resolution or with the hsTCRB kit. The authors' pipeline ran thus. The immunoSEQ software handled the initial read processing, while the LymphoSeq R package was used for the repertoire analyses. Clonality was calculated as 1 minus normalized Shannon entropy, and the Gini coefficient was also calculated for each TRB dataset. To infer phenotypes in unsorted samples, TRB sequences from sorted subsets of the recipient or donor were mapped onto the unsorted samples of the same recipient. TCRdb stores this immuneACCESS table with in-frame sequences only. Part of the clones is absent; in the studies checked, under half of the shortfall reflects unresolved V genes, and no reason is known for the rest. The D gene and trimming were derived from the DNA, and the V and J assignments and clone size from that table. The sample table shows 470 or so clones, and over 80% are seen once. Of the sample, 3% to 4% falls within the top ten clones.

Germline trimming amounts to 0 bases on V and 2 bases on J, with 9 as the count of junction bases outside the gene matches. The CDR3 starts with the cysteine, ends with the phenylalanine, and has 16 residues. Solely the CDR3 DNA is kept, with 48 bases framed from the first base. CDR1 and CDR2 are drawn from the germline V gene (reference sequence): GTSNPN, SVGIG. As to this clone: The antigen it binds to is not known. No much larger clonotype is one base removed from it; base qualities were not supplied.

Mononuclear cells from peripheral blood and bone marrow were separated by Ficoll-Hypaque density centrifugation and then cryopreserved. FACS on a FACSAria II was used to sort CD4+ and CD8+ T cells, including the naive and memory subsets. Sequences were obtained from CD4+ T cells sorted from bone marrow. The V and J genes are TRBV30 and TRBJ2-5; 7 middle bases align to TRBD2. The TCR comes from a man aged 45 to 65. The DNA sequence follows: TGTGCCTGGAGTGTGGGACCAGCGGGAAGACAAGAGACCCAGTACTTC. This is translated as CAWSVGPAGRQETQYF.